A single T cell receptor beta chain is shown here with its context. The CDR3 has 15 amino acids. V was cut by 1 base and J by 1 base, with 11 bases left in between. Germline CDR1 reads LGHDT; CDR2 reads YNNKEL (reference sequence). This sample stems from a study of blood T cell repertoires in COVID-19. TCRdb's copy holds only in-frame clones and misses some; the assay was immunoSEQ multiplex PCR. This repertoire shows 150,000 to 200,000 clones, more than 75% found once; its top ten account for approximately 4%. Sequencing was carried out using peripheral blood. The rearrangement links TRBV3-1 (or the pseudogene TRBV3-2) to TRBJ2-7; D uncertain. This clonotype originated in a human donor in a cohort sampled during active COVID-19. The CDR3, as DNA: TGTGCCAGCAGCCAAGCAGTGACACTTTCCTACGAGCAGTACTTC. Translation: CASSQAVTLSYEQYF.